Presented here are 10 T cell receptor beta chains from one specimen sequenced in a study of T cells expressing NK-cell markers. TCRdb reworked the 5' RACE reads into one entry per CDR3 protein, no DNA. The sample is made up of hundreds of thousands of distinct CDR3 sequences, and the top ten hold approximately 7% of it. Sequenced sample: blood T cells: a sorted CD56 or NKG2C T cell subset, CD4+ or CD8+ T cells, or bulk PBMC T cells (not recorded which). Receptors originate from a woman between 18 and 70 years old in good health.

This chain uses TRBV5-1 with TRBJ2-6. CDR3 length: 15 amino acids. CDR1 is SGHRS, CDR2 YFSETQ, per germline. CDR3 loop: CASSPPGTGANVLTF.

The rearrangement joins TRBV19 to TRBJ1-5. From germline, CDR1 is LNHDA and CDR2 SQIVND (reference sequence). This CDR3 contains 13 residues. The CDR3 sequence is CASSIMINQPQHF.

CDR3 amino acids: CASSESGGYTNEQFF. This rearrangement joins TRBV5-1 to TRBJ2-1; TCRdb outputs TRBD2, but without DNA this stays unchecked. Germline loops: CDR1 SGHRS, CDR2 YFSETQ. The CDR3 consists of 15 residues.

This chain uses TRBV30 with TRBJ2-5; as DNA is missing, the TRBD2 call by TCRdb cannot be tested. This CDR3 comprises 17 residues. Germline values: CDR1 GTSNPN, CDR2 SVGIG (reference sequence). The CDR3 is CAWRGLAGSGIQETQYF.

V is TRBV7-2 and J is TRBJ2-2; TCRdb's D gene call, TRBD2, goes unchecked for lack of DNA. This CDR3 spans 14 amino acids. Germline V gene data show CDR1 as SGHTA and CDR2 as FQGNSA. The CDR3 here is CASSHPRATGELFF.

V is TRBV12-3 or TRBV12-4 and J is TRBJ1-1. CDR3 length: 12 amino acids. The CDR3 spells CASSFRFLEAFF.

The rearrangement uses TRBV9 and TRBJ2-2; the TRBD2 assignment by TCRdb is unverifiable without DNA. CDR3 length: 16 residues. Germline V lookup: CDR1 SGDLS, CDR2 YYNGEE. The CDR3 reads CASSEASSIDTGELFF. The entire variable domain, with the rest obtained from reference TRBV9 and TRBJ2-2, is as follows: DSGVTQTPKHLITATGQRVTLRCSPRSGDLSVYWYQQSLDQGLQFLIQYYNGEERAKGNILERFSAQQFPDLHSELNLSSLELGDSALYFCASSEASSIDTGELFFGEGSRLTVL.

This rearrangement joins TRBV4-2 to TRBJ2-4. The CDR3 runs to 12 residues. Germline assignment: CDR1 LGHNA and CDR2 YNFKEQ. CDR3 in amino acids: CASSQDQNIQYF.

CDR3 sequence reads: CSARDNVKRGNEQFF. This sequence joins TRBV20-1 and TRBJ2-1; checking the TCRdb D call of TRBD2 is not possible without DNA. Germline assignment: CDR1 DFQATT and CDR2 SNEGSKA (reference sequence). The CDR3 loop spans 15 amino acids.

The chain is built from TRBV5-4 and TRBJ2-3; TCRdb calls TRBD1, which cannot be checked without DNA. CDR1 and CDR2 from the germline V gene are SGHNT and YYREEE (reference sequence). The CDR3 has 13 amino acids. CDR3 loop: CASSHRGEDTQYF.